What follows are 13 T cell receptor beta chains derived from one specimen sequenced in a study of blood T cell repertoires in COVID-19. The protocol was immunoSEQ multiplex PCR, while the TCRdb copy is restricted to in-frame clones and leaves out a portion. The sample lists about 490,000 clones; 80% to 90% were seen once. Source material: peripheral blood. These TCRs come from a human donor in a cohort sampled during active COVID-19.

V and J are TRBV5-1 and TRBJ2-2; 9 bases fit TRBD1. This CDR3 has 19 residues. After removal of 4 bases from V and 0 bases from J, the junction contained 13 bases not matched to a gene. In germline, CDR1 is SGHRS, CDR2 YFSETQ. This CDR3 reads CASSPLPGQGLANTGELFF. CDR3 DNA: TGCGCCAGCAGCCCGTTACCGGGACAGGGCCTCGCGAACACCGGGGAGCTGTTTTTT.

V usage is TRBV11-2 and J usage is TRBJ2-1; no clear D gene. Trimming removed 3 bases from V and 6 bases from J, with 9 bases in between. The germline V gene has CDR1 SGHAT and CDR2 FQNNGV. The CDR3 is 13 amino acids. CDR3 region: CASSFPSSNEQFF. For the CDR3, the DNA is TGTGCCAGCAGCTTTCCCAGTTCCAATGAGCAGTTCTTC.

The chain couples TRBV7-9 to TRBJ2-3; TRBD2 is a possible D gene (6 bases). The CDR3 runs to 14 residues. V dropped 5 bases and J dropped 4 bases, with 13 bases sitting between them. CDR1 and CDR2 (germline): SEHNR, FQNEAQ (reference sequence). The CDR3, as DNA: TGTGCCAGCAGCGCGGCGGGGTTCGCAGATACGCAGTATTTT. This encodes CASSAAGFADTQYF.

The J gene is TRBJ1-1, the V gene TRBV11-2, with TRBD1 identical over 9 bases. CDR1 and CDR2 (germline): SGHAT, FQNNGV. Trimming at V came to 4 bases and at J to 5 bases, leaving 5 bases not matched to a gene. The CDR3 extends over 14 amino acids. The CDR3 bases are TGTGCCAGCAGCTCGGGACAGGGTGTTACTGAAGCTTTCTTT. Protein sequence: CASSSGQGVTEAFF.

This clone was observed a single time. This chain joins TRBV5-1 and TRBJ1-2; no firm D call. This CDR3 is built from 13 residues. Germline CDR1 reads SGHRS; CDR2 reads YFSETQ. The ends were cut back, 0 bases at V and 7 bases at J, with 10 bases in the middle. In nucleotides, the CDR3 is TGCGCCAGCAGCTTGGACGTCAGAAGTGGCTACACCTTC. Its translation: CASSLDVRSGYTF.

This clone was recorded once. V is TRBV11-3 and J is TRBJ2-2, with 13 bases that match TRBD2. The CDR3 is 17 amino acids. CDR1 SGHNT and CDR2 YENEEA come from the germline V gene. Trimming at V came to 3 bases and at J to 4 bases, leaving 5 bases not matched to a gene. The CDR3 coding sequence is TGTGCCAGCAGCTTTCGGACTAGCGGGAGAGGCACCGGGGAGCTGTTTTTT. Its translation: CASSFRTSGRGTGELFF.

V is TRBV4-3 and J is TRBJ1-4; TRBD1 aligns across 8 bases. Germline CDR1 and CDR2: LGHNA and YSLEER. CDR3 length: 15 amino acids. The trim removed 3 bases at V and 6 bases at J, leaving 6 bases unmatched. CDR3 sequence (DNA): TGCGCCAGCAGCCAGAACACAGGGGGAGATGAAAAACTGTTTTTT. This sequence encodes CASSQNTGGDEKLFF.

The rearrangement joins TRBV28 to TRBJ1-2, with 9 bases that match TRBD1. The V segment lost 4 bases and the J segment 8 bases; nucleotides outside the gene matches: 14. The CDR3 spans 16 residues. Germline values: CDR1 MDHEN, CDR2 SYDVKM. The CDR3 loop is CASSSTHPGQGRGYTF. Written as DNA, the CDR3 is TGTGCCAGCAGTTCTACACATCCGGGACAGGGACGAGGCTACACCTTC.

Written as DNA, the CDR3 is TGTGCCAGCAAGAGGGGGACAGGCAACACTGAAGCTTTCTTT. It encodes CASKRGTGNTEAFF. The chain uses TRBV6-5 and TRBJ1-1, with 8 bases lining up with TRBD1. CDR1 and CDR2 (germline): MNHEY, SVGAGI. Losses at the gene ends were 7 bases for V and 2 bases for J; bases not matched to a gene: 6. The length of the CDR3 is 14 residues.

This clone appeared once. The chain uses TRBV10-3 and TRBJ2-7; 8 nucleotides align to TRBD1. V shed 7 bases, J shed 6 bases, and the junction held 5 bases outside the gene matches. Germline loops: CDR1 ENHRY, CDR2 SYGVKD. The CDR3 contains 12 residues. Here the CDR3 reads CAINDRGGEQYF. In nucleotides, the CDR3 is TGTGCCATCAATGACAGGGGCGGCGAGCAGTACTTC.

The V and J genes are TRBV6-1 and TRBJ2-7, with 13 bases fitting TRBD2. CDR1 MNHNS and CDR2 SASEGT come from the germline V gene. CDR3 size: 15 residues. V dropped 3 bases and J dropped 4; count of bases not matched to a gene: 3. CDR3 region: CASSDGLAGDYEQYF. The CDR3 DNA follows: TGTGCCAGCAGTGACGGACTAGCGGGAGATTACGAGCAGTACTTC.

DNA for the CDR3: TGTGCCACCAGCAGAGAAACTACAGGGAATAACTATGGCTACACCTTC. It codes for CATSRETTGNNYGYTF. The J gene is TRBJ1-2, the V gene TRBV15; D is perhaps TRBD1 (6 bases). V lost 0 bases and J lost 1, with 12 bases in between. The CDR3 extends over 16 amino acids. Germline V lookup: CDR1 LNHNV, CDR2 YYDKDF (reference sequence).

J is TRBJ1-2 and V is TRBV28; weak D call: TRBD1 (5 bases). Per the germline V gene, CDR1 is MDHEN and CDR2 is SYDVKM. V was shortened by 7 bases and J by 2 bases, with 20 bases between the two germline ends. The CDR3 has 16 amino acids. The CDR3 DNA is TGTGCCAGCACCCGCGGGGGAGGGGCGGTCAACTATGGCTACACCTTC. It is translated as CASTRGGGAVNYGYTF.